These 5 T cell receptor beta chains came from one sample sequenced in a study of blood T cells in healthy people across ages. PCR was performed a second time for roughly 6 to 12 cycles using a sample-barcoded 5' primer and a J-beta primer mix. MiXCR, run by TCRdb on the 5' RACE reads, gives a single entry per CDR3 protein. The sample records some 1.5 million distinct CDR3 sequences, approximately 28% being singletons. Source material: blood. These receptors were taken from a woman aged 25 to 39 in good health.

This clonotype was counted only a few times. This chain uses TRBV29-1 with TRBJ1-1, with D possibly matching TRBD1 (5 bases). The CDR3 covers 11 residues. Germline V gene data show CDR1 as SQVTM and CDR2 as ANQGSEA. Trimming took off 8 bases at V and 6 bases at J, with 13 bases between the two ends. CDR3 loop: CSTNVGPEAFF. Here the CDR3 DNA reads TGCAGCACCAACGTGGGGCCTGAAGCTTTCTTT.

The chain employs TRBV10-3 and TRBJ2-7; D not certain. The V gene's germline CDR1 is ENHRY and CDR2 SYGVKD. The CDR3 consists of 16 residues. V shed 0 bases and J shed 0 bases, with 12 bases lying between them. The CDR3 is CAISESVGRSSYEQYF. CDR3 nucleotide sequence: TGTGCCATCAGTGAGTCGGTTGGCAGGAGCTCCTACGAGCAGTACTTC.

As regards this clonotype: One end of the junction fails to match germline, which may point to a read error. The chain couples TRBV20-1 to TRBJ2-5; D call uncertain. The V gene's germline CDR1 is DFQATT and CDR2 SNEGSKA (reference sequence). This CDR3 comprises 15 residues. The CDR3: CSAGDGLANQETQYF. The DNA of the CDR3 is TGCAGTGCTGGAGATGGGTTAGCAAACCAAGAGACCCAGTACTTC.

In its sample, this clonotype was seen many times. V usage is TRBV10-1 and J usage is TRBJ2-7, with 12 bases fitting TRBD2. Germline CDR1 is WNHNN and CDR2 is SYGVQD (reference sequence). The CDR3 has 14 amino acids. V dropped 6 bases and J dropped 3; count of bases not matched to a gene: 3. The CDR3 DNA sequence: TGCGCCAGCAGCGCGGGACTAGCGGGCTACGAGCAGTACTTC. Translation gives CASSAGLAGYEQYF.

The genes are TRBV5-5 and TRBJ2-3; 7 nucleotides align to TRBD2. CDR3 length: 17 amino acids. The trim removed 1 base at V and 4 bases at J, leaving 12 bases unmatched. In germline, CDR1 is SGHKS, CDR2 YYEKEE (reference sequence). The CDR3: CASSLNLAGVVADTQYF. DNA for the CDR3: TGTGCCAGCAGCTTGAATCTGGCGGGGGTAGTAGCAGATACGCAGTATTTT.